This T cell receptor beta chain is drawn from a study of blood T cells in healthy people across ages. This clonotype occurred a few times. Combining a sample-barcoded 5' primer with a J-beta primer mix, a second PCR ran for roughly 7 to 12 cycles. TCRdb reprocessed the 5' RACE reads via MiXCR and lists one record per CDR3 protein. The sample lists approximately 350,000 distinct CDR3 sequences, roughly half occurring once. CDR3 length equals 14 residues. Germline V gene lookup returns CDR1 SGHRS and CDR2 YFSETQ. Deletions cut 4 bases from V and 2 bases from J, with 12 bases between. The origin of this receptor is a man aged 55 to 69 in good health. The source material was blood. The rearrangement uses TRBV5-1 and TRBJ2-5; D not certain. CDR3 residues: CASSPVGPQETQYF. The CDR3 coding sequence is TGCGCCAGCAGCCCGGTAGGGCCACAAGAGACCCAGTACTTC.